Detailed here is one TCR beta chain. Trimming removed 6 bases from V and 5 bases from J, with 13 bases in between. The germline CDR1 and CDR2 sequences are LNHDA and SQIVND (reference sequence). The CDR3 is made up of 13 amino acids. This sample was taken from a study of blood T cell repertoires in COVID-19. Generated by immunoSEQ multiplex PCR, the TCRdb table keeps only in-frame clones and is missing some. The table records fewer than 250,000 clones, roughly 91% of them present only once. This sequence joins TRBV19 and TRBJ2-5; a possible D gene is TRBD2 (6 bases). Material for sequencing was PBMCs or T cells enriched from blood (not recorded which). This clonotype originated in a man aged 30 to 45 in a cohort exposed to, infected with or recovered from COVID-19 (not recorded which). The CDR3 region is CASRRGERETQYF. Here the CDR3 DNA reads TGTGCCAGTAGGCGCGGGGAGCGGGAGACCCAGTACTTC.